This T cell receptor beta chain was captured in a study of regulatory T cells in long-lasting Graves disease (dated by TCRdb to about 2021). Broadly, across the study: Patients with newly diagnosed Graves' disease had been on antithyroid drugs for under 3 months. The study was conducted in China and was registered as a clinical trial. Persistent Graves' disease patients were compared with newly diagnosed Graves' disease patients by peripheral blood TCR sequencing and RNA sequencing. A total of about 33 samples underwent TCR sequencing: around 13 from persistent and about 20 from newly diagnosed Graves' disease patients. What the study reported, not specific to this receptor: Peripheral blood alone was examined, since thyroid tissue, which constituted the primary lesion, could not be accessed. Sequencing and analysis were limited to the TCR beta chain. Persistent patients shared more public clonotypes among themselves (2,741) than newly diagnosed patients did (approximately 970). Preferential use of TRBV28, TRBJ1-2 and TRBJ2-5 was observed in persistent disease, whereas TRBV20-1 and TRBJ2-1 were favored in newly diagnosed disease. Persistent Graves' disease patients showed lower TCR Shannon entropy and fewer highly expanded clones than newly diagnosed patients, suggesting clonal expansion. The authors noted that the small sample size was a limitation that may lower accuracy.

This clonotype was detected a few times. Its antigen is unknown. No base quality information exists; no much larger clone differs at one position. CDR1 and CDR2, looked up from the germline V gene (reference sequence), are SGHKS and YYEKEE. Trimming takes 4 bases from V and 2 bases from J, and the germline ends sit 12 bases apart. The CDR3, cysteine through phenylalanine, is 15 amino acids long. The read is trimmed to its CDR3 DNA, 45 bases read in frame from base 1. According to the study, the label for this sample's time point signals: newly diagnosed GD, antithyroid drugs for less than 3 months. RNA was extracted from PBMCs in TRIzol for both TCR sequencing and RNA sequencing. The diagnosis of Graves' disease followed American Thyroid Association guidelines. Patients for the study were recruited at an endocrinology department in Xi'an, China. Each patient gave around 9 milliliters of peripheral blood, collected in an EDTA anticoagulant tube. Ficoll Paque Plus density gradient separation was used to isolate PBMCs, and no further T cell sorting was done. An Agilent 2100 Bioanalyzer and agarose gel were used to check RNA quality, while a NanoDrop 2000 measured RNA concentration.

The library relied on multiplex PCR. TCRdb lists the instrument as Illumina HiSeq 4000. To build TCR beta libraries, CDR3 regions were amplified by Arm-PCR using iRepertoire HTBI primers. Before sequencing, the PCR products underwent gel purification. Under the source paper's analysis protocol: Gene usage analysis of CDR3 amino acid clonotypes used the 62 TRBV and 11 to 15 TRBJ segments found across samples. Filtered high-quality paired reads were merged into contigs using COPE and FqMerger. Contigs were aligned with BLAST to IMGT TRBV, TRBD and TRBJ reference genes, and CDR3 was defined per IMGT. Clonotypes above 0.1% frequency were classified as highly expanded clones. Repertoire diversity was measured by Shannon entropy, and V-J evenness by the Gini coefficient. Public clonotypes were defined as clonotypes shared by more than one individual. In TCRdb, the public reads were trimmed at Q25 with fastp and aligned with MiXCR, with productive beta chains retained. For every CDR3 protein sequence, its rows merge into one entry that carries the most common genes and DNA. The V and J calls were determined by TCRdb, not by the authors. The sample table records roughly 560,000 distinct CDR3 sequences; about 12% of these occur just once. Jointly, the top ten make up 8% to 10% of the sample.

These data were also reused for a study on T cells in Graves' hyperthyroidism and ophthalmopathy. The second study, in turn, reports: Graves' hyperthyroidism was defined as stable when no progression to ophthalmopathy occurred over 18 months of follow-up. Hyperthyroidism patients were newly diagnosed, had a disease duration of under 2 months, and were aged 18 to 65 years. Any patient with an uncontrolled infection, another autoimmune disease, pregnancy or lactation was excluded. Clinical symptoms, serum thyroxine and TRAb, thyroid ultrasound, and orbital computed tomography formed the basis for the diagnoses. A first-round RT-PCR of the TCR CDR3 used the HTBI primer set with the Qiagen OneStep RT-PCR kit. Blood samples also contained most of the expanded thyroid clonotypes (frequency above 0.001), which suggests that blood repertoires may reflect thyroid immune responses. Ophthalmopathy was separated from stable hyperthyroidism by a 13 V-J signature model, with 85% to 90% sensitivity and about 81% specificity obtained in cross-validation and 80%/75% obtained in testing. In validation, progression to ophthalmopathy was predicted by the model with nearly 71% sensitivity and 72% to 85% specificity, a median of approximately 7.1 months before onset. To identify distinguishing TCR V-J signatures, a discovery cohort of about 95 patients was used, comprising 43 with Graves' ophthalmopathy and approximately 58 with stable Graves' hyperthyroidism. Prospective prediction of ophthalmopathy was tested in an independent validation cohort consisting of fewer than 20 hyperthyroidism patients and around 16 patients who later progressed to ophthalmopathy. The approximately 100 discovery patients were divided at random into training and test sets in a 7:3 ratio. In more than 5 Graves' hyperthyroidism patients, the study also compared T-cell repertoires from thyroid tissue with T-cell repertoires from blood. Once sampling was done, hyperthyroidism patients were given methimazole at a starting dose of 30 mg daily, whereas ophthalmopathy patients were given high-dose intravenous methylprednisolone. The libraries were constructed in a second round of multiplex PCR and then size-selected and purified. Sequencing of the libraries was done on an Illumina HiSeq2000 using paired-end 100 bp reads. SOAPnuke was used to process the raw data, with reads discarded if the reads contained adapters or uncalled bases, had a mean Phred below 15, or lacked an exact constant-primer or identifier match. High-quality paired reads were merged using COPE v1.2.5, and each unique nucleotide sequence was defined as a clonotype. MiTCR v1.1 was used to align clonotypes to the IMGT TRBV, TRBD and TRBJ reference segments. The analysis included only V-J combinations with a frequency above 0.0001, which together covered 99% to 99.2% of the repertoires. A TCS score was defined as the ratio between F50 (clonal expansion) and ExV (chaos), using BLOSUM62-based TCRdist between CDR3 peptides within each V-J. Welch's t-statistics and random forest reduced 450 to 600 V-J features to roughly 13, which were used in a naive Bayes classifier (R e1071). Sample size was not statistically predetermined, and blinding of investigators to group allocation was not performed. The paper reports TCR Vbeta CDR3 sequencing of approximately 140 peripheral blood samples: 40 to 45 ophthalmopathy, 70 to 85 hyperthyroidism and approximately 17 progressor patients.

Material: peripheral blood mononuclear cells (PBMCs), obtained at new diagnosis, from a patient treated with antithyroid drugs. The chain is made from TRBV5-5 and TRBJ2-2; the D segment could be TRBD1, given 5 matching bases. This receptor was obtained from a young woman with Graves disease. Donor details come from another sample of the same person, matched by shared clones. CDR3 region: CASSHDSYNTGELFF. The nucleotide sequence is TGTGCCAGCAGCCATGACAGCTACAACACCGGGGAGCTGTTTTTT.